A single sample gave rise to the 24 T cell receptor beta chains below, sequenced in a study of beta chain features in type 1 diabetes (dated by TCRdb to 2017 to 2018). To prepare the library, the immunoSEQ multiplex PCR assay was applied. The entire isolated RNA was reverse transcribed using the High Capacity cDNA Reverse Transcription Kit, and thus expressed TCRB transcripts were sequenced. The immuneACCESS repertoire file appears here via TCRdb, limited to in-frame rearrangements. These files lack a portion of the clones; in checked studies, under half of the deficit traces to unresolved V genes, and the cause of the others is not known. The table for this sample lists some 360,000 clones; about 20% of them were counted only once. The top ten clones comprise 0.035% to 0.05% of the sample. Sequenced: naive CD4+ T cells from blood. The intended sense of this specimen's cell subset or site label: true naive CD4+ T cells. The receptors were gathered from a young woman in good health.

V gene TRBV5-1 combines with J gene TRBJ2-3, with TRBD2 identical over 15 bases. The CDR3 is 18 residues long. V dropped 3 bases and J dropped 6; count of bases not matched to a gene: 11. Germline CDR1 and CDR2: SGHRS and YFSETQ. CDR3 coding DNA: TGCGCCAGCAGCTGGACCGGGACTAGCGGGAGGAGTTTGGATACGCAGTATTTT. This translates into CASSWTGTSGRSLDTQYF.

This clone has only a few counts. The chain joins TRBV10-3 to TRBJ2-7; 8 bases are a match to TRBD1. There are 13 residues in the CDR3. Germline loops: CDR1 ENHRY, CDR2 SYGVKD. V trimming: 10 bases; J trimming: 7 bases; junction bases outside the gene matches: 12. The CDR3 region is CATRTGPLREQYF. The CDR3 nucleotides are TGTGCCACCCGGACAGGGCCCTTGCGGGAGCAGTACTTC.

This clone was seen more than once but under ten times. The chain couples TRBV7-8 to TRBJ1-5, with D possibly being TRBD1 (6 bases). V dropped 5 bases and J dropped 11 bases, with 13 bases sitting between them. The CDR3 length is 12 residues. Germline lookup yields CDR1 SGHVS and CDR2 FQNEAQ. CDR3 sequence (DNA): TGTGCCAGCAGCCTATACGCAGGGGCCCAGCATTTT. Translated: CASSLYAGAQHF.

The chain recombines TRBV14 with TRBJ2-1; 8 bases map to TRBD1. The germline V gene encodes CDR1 SGHDN and CDR2 FVKESK. The CDR3 contains 17 residues. J lost 3 bases, V lost 4 bases, and 11 bases had no gene match. CDR3 bases: TGTGCCAGCAGCCCCTCGTCGGCAGGGGGCTTCTACAATGAGCAGTTCTTC. This gives the protein CASSPSSAGGFYNEQFF.

The chain combines TRBV4-1 with TRBJ2-5, with 7 bases identical to TRBD1. The CDR3 loop spans 16 amino acids. Germline loops: CDR1 MGHRA, CDR2 YSYEKL. V lost 0 bases to trimming and J lost 5 bases; unmatched junction nucleotides: 9. This CDR3 is CASSQDSRQGRETQYF. Here the CDR3 DNA reads TGCGCCAGCAGCCAAGATAGTAGACAGGGAAGGGAGACCCAGTACTTC.

There are a few counts of this clone. The chain recombines TRBV2 with TRBJ2-5; 12 bases line up with TRBD2. The CDR3 covers 15 residues. Per the germline V gene, CDR1 is SNHLY and CDR2 is FYNNEI. Trimming at V came to 5 bases and at J to 4 bases, leaving 5 bases not matched to a gene. CDR3 residues: CASSLTSGRGETQYF. Here the CDR3 DNA reads TGTGCCAGCAGTCTGACTAGCGGGAGAGGAGAGACCCAGTACTTC. Looking up the rest from reference TRBV2 and TRBJ2-5 gives the full variable domain: EPEVTQTPSHQVTQMGQEVILRCVPISNHLYFYWYRQILGQKVEFLVSFYNNEISEKSEIFDDQFSVERPDGSNFTLKIRSTKLEDSAMYFCASSLTSGRGETQYFGPGTRLLVL.

This chain uses TRBV4-3 with TRBJ1-3; D possibly corresponds to TRBD1 (5 bases). The V gene lost 1 base and the J gene lost 2 bases, with 9 bases spanning the gap. The CDR3 covers 15 residues. Germline V gene sequence: CDR1 LGHNA, CDR2 YSLEER. The CDR3 DNA reads as TGCGCCAGCAGCCAAGTTCCAGGGCCTGGAAACACCATATATTTT. Translation: CASSQVPGPGNTIYF.

This clone was counted only a few times. The CDR3 spells CSAAAGSNQPQHF. CDR3 DNA: TGCAGCGCAGCCGCGGGGAGCAATCAGCCCCAGCATTTT. The chain is built from TRBV29-1 and TRBJ1-5; D unresolved. Trimming took off 7 bases at V and 1 base at J, with 11 bases between the two ends. The CDR3 consists of 13 residues. The germline gives CDR1 SQVTM, CDR2 ANQGSEA.

The chain recombines TRBV5-4 with TRBJ2-1; 8 nucleotides line up with TRBD1. V lost 2 bases to trimming and J lost 0 bases; unmatched junction nucleotides: 4. Germline V gene lookup returns CDR1 SGHNT and CDR2 YYREEE (reference sequence). This CDR3 has 16 amino acids. CDR3 residues: CASSLPTGGSYNEQFF. The CDR3 coding sequence is TGTGCCAGCAGCTTACCCACAGGGGGCTCCTACAATGAGCAGTTCTTC.

This rearrangement joins TRBV4-2 to TRBJ2-7; D uncertain. V shed 2 bases and J shed 4 bases, with 9 bases lying between them. Germline-derived CDR1 and CDR2 are LGHNA and YNFKEQ. CDR3 size: 13 residues. In DNA, the CDR3 is TGTGCCAGCAGCCAAACCGACGGGTACGAGCAGTACTTC. Translating gives CASSQTDGYEQYF.

This clone came up once. The CDR3 protein is CASSLIAGAGDTQYF. CDR3 DNA sequence: TGTGCCAGCAGCTTAATAGCGGGGGCAGGTGATACGCAGTATTTT. This chain links TRBV7-3 with TRBJ2-3; 9 bases align to TRBD2. V lost 1 base and J lost 6; bases outside the gene matches: 5. There are 15 residues in the CDR3. Germline V gene data show CDR1 as SGHTA and CDR2 as FQGTGA.

The gene calls are TRBV19 and TRBJ2-7; the match to TRBD2 covers 7 bases. The J segment lost 1 base and the V segment lost 6 bases, leaving 6 bases of the junction unmatched. The CDR3 spans 14 residues. The germline CDR1 and CDR2 sequences are LNHDA and SQIVND (reference sequence). Here the CDR3 DNA reads TGTGCCAGTAGAGTAAGCGGGGTATCCTACGAGCAGTACTTC. Protein: CASRVSGVSYEQYF. Drawing the rest from reference TRBV19 and TRBJ2-7, the complete variable domain is DGGITQSPKYLFRKEGQNVTLSCEQNLNHDAMYWYRQDPGQGLRLIYYSQIVNDFQKGDIAEGYSVSREKKESFPLTVTSAQKNPTAFYLCASRVSGVSYEQYFGPGTRLTVT.

This clone was detected only a few times. The rearrangement uses TRBV10-3 and TRBJ2-7, with a weak D call TRBD2 (6 bases). This CDR3 is 13 amino acids long. V dropped 7 bases and J dropped 6 bases, with 16 bases sitting between them. Germline lookup yields CDR1 ENHRY and CDR2 SYGVKD. The chain's CDR3 is CAITGITEGEQYF. The CDR3 DNA reads as TGTGCCATCACAGGGATCACGGAGGGCGAGCAGTACTTC.

The chain recombines TRBV4-1 with TRBJ2-1; 14 bases agree with TRBD2. The CDR3 covers 14 residues. V shed 8 bases and J 9 bases; nucleotides not matched to a gene: 6. Germline V CDR1 and CDR2: MGHRA, YSYEKL. In DNA form, the CDR3 reads TGCGCCAGCGGACTAGCGGGGGGCCGGAGTGAGCAGTTCTTC. Translation: CASGLAGGRSEQFF.

This clone appeared a few times. V gene TRBV6-6 combines with J gene TRBJ2-3; 9 bases match TRBD1. CDR1 is MNHNY and CDR2 is SVGAGI in the germline V gene (reference sequence). The CDR3 sequence is 14 residues long. V trimming: 2 bases; J trimming: 4 bases; junction bases outside the gene matches: 1. The CDR3 coding sequence is TGTGCCAGCAGTTACGGACAGGGGTCAGATACGCAGTATTTT. Translated: CASSYGQGSDTQYF.

This clone was recorded a few times. The genes are TRBV13 and TRBJ2-1; the D gene is possibly TRBD1 (6 bases). In germline, CDR1 is PRHDT, CDR2 FYEKMQ (reference sequence). CDR3 length equals 17 residues. The ends were cut back, 0 bases at V and 8 bases at J, with 20 bases in the middle. DNA for the CDR3: TGTGCCAGCAGCTTAGGCAGGTGGGGGCCCGCTGCCGATGAGCAGTTCTTC. As protein: CASSLGRWGPAADEQFF.

This clone was found a few times. J is TRBJ2-1 and V is TRBV7-2; no definite D call. V shed 7 bases and J shed 4 bases, with 17 bases lying between them. Germline V CDR1 and CDR2: SGHTA, FQGNSA. This CDR3 contains 15 residues. Here the CDR3 reads CASIPGSSTYNEQFF. CDR3 DNA: TGTGCCAGCATCCCGGGTTCCTCTACGTACAATGAGCAGTTCTTC.

The gene calls are TRBV29-1 and TRBJ2-5, with TRBD2 matching over 8 bases. Per germline, CDR1 SQVTM and CDR2 ANQGSEA. This CDR3 has 14 residues. Trimming took 7 bases from V and 5 from J; bases not matched to a gene: 12. The chain's CDR3 is CSALSSGRGETQYF. CDR3 coding DNA: TGCAGCGCCCTCTCGAGCGGGAGAGGCGAGACCCAGTACTTC.

The rearrangement links TRBV4-1 to TRBJ1-1; 12 bases match TRBD1. The length of the CDR3 is 15 residues. Per germline, CDR1 MGHRA and CDR2 YSYEKL. J lost 3 bases, V lost 4 bases, and 3 bases had no gene match. The CDR3 spells CASSPGQGADTEAFF. The CDR3 DNA reads TGCGCCAGCAGCCCGGGACAGGGGGCGGACACTGAAGCTTTCTTT.

This sequence joins TRBV18 and TRBJ1-2; no clear D gene. Germline V gives CDR1 KGHSH, CDR2 LQKENI. V was shortened by 3 bases and J by 2 bases, with 16 bases between the two germline ends. This CDR3 is 16 amino acids long. The DNA of the CDR3 is TGTGCCAGCTCACCGGTGGCGGGAGGATCGAACTATGGCTACACCTTC. This translates into CASSPVAGGSNYGYTF.

The chain joins TRBV5-1 to TRBJ2-7, with TRBD1 matching over 8 bases. Per the germline V gene, CDR1 is SGHRS and CDR2 is YFSETQ. The CDR3 has 14 amino acids. V lost 3 bases to trimming and J lost 2 bases; unmatched junction nucleotides: 4. CDR3 bases: TGCGCCAGCAGCTCTACGGGACAGGCCTACGAGCAGTACTTC. Encoded protein: CASSSTGQAYEQYF.

The gene calls are TRBV5-1 and TRBJ1-2; a weak D match, TRBD1 (6 bases). Trimming removed 0 bases from V and 8 bases from J, with 14 bases in between. Germline V gene data show CDR1 as SGHRS and CDR2 as YFSETQ. The CDR3 is made up of 14 amino acids. The CDR3 sequence: CASSLGDTGNGYTF. The CDR3 DNA follows: TGCGCCAGCAGCTTGGGGGACACAGGGAACGGCTACACCTTC.

This clone was observed a handful of times. The chain couples TRBV21-1 to TRBJ2-7; the D call in the table, TRBD2, was not verified against the DNA. TRBV21-1 is classified as a pseudogene. The CDR3 is made up of 14 amino acids. In DNA, the CDR3 is TGTGCCAGCTACTTCGAACCAAATAGCAACGAGCAGTACTTC. As protein: CASYFEPNSNEQYF.

A few counts support this clone. The chain employs TRBV10-3 and TRBJ2-7, with TRBD1 as a possible D gene (5 bases). The germline V gene encodes CDR1 ENHRY and CDR2 SYGVKD. Trimming shortened V by 0 bases and J by 0 bases, and 9 bases separated the two germline ends. CDR3 length equals 15 residues. The chain's CDR3 is CAISESTVPSYEQYF. The CDR3 DNA reads TGTGCCATCAGTGAGTCGACAGTTCCCTCCTACGAGCAGTACTTC.